Each of the 21 T cell receptor beta chains below was sequenced from the same sample in a study of blood T cell repertoires in COVID-19. Method: immunoSEQ multiplex PCR; TCRdb's copy keeps in-frame clones and lacks some. The profile covers tens of thousands of clones, with 88% appearing a single time and around 4.5% taken by the ten largest. Sample: peripheral blood. These receptors all come from a human donor in a cohort sampled during active COVID-19.

The chain links TRBV11-3 to TRBJ2-3, with 9 bases lining up with TRBD2. The CDR3 spans 16 residues. Germline trimming cut 5 bases from V and 8 bases from J; bases unmatched to any gene: 14. Germline values: CDR1 SGHNT, CDR2 YENEEA. CDR3 amino acids: CASSPGMVAGARTQYF. As DNA, the CDR3 is TGTGCCAGCAGCCCGGGGATGGTAGCGGGGGCCCGTACGCAGTATTTT.

This chain links TRBV6-5 with TRBJ2-2; 9 nucleotides agree with TRBD2. V dropped 7 bases and J dropped 6; count of bases not matched to a gene: 9. CDR1 and CDR2 (germline): MNHEY, SVGAGI. The CDR3 runs 15 residues. The CDR3 loop is CASTYLAGGPGELFF. CDR3 DNA sequence: TGTGCCAGCACCTACTTGGCGGGGGGGCCCGGGGAGCTGTTTTTT.

This clone was counted a single time. This chain links TRBV5-5 with TRBJ1-1; TRBD1 aligns across 7 bases. The CDR3 is made up of 14 amino acids. J lost 5 bases, V lost 5 bases, and 9 bases had no gene match. Germline CDR1 SGHKS, CDR2 YYEKEE (reference sequence). DNA for the CDR3: TGTGCCAGCAGACGTGACAGGGATAGGACTGAAGCTTTCTTT. Translating it yields CASRRDRDRTEAFF.

The V and J genes are TRBV7-9 and TRBJ1-5; 11 positions agree with TRBD1. Germline loops: CDR1 SEHNR, CDR2 FQNEAQ (reference sequence). CDR3 length equals 15 residues. The V segment lost 3 bases and the J segment 7 bases; nucleotides outside the gene matches: 5. The CDR3 sequence: CASSFGTGGRQPQHF. CDR3 coding DNA: TGTGCCAGCAGCTTCGGGACAGGGGGGAGGCAGCCCCAGCATTTT.

This chain uses TRBV7-9 with TRBJ2-3; the match to TRBD2 covers 9 bases. The V segment lost 3 bases and the J segment 5 bases; nucleotides outside the gene matches: 6. Looked up from germline, CDR1 is SEHNR and CDR2 is FQNEAQ (reference sequence). CDR3 length equals 15 residues. Written as DNA, the CDR3 is TGTGCCAGCAGCTTTGGCGGGAGGGCCGAAGATACGCAGTATTTT. This gives the protein CASSFGGRAEDTQYF.

The rearrangement links TRBV11-3 to TRBJ1-6; D not certain. This CDR3 contains 15 residues. CDR1 and CDR2 (germline): SGHNT, YENEEA. The V gene lost 1 base and the J gene lost 6 bases, with 10 bases spanning the gap. CDR3 coding DNA: TGTGCCAGCAGCTTAGGAACCGGGAGTAATTCACCCCTCCACTTT. This codes for CASSLGTGSNSPLHF. Full variable domain (remainder filled in from reference TRBV11-3 and TRBJ1-6): EAGVVQSPRYKIIEKKQPVAFWCNPISGHNTLYWYLQNLGQGPELLIRYENEEAVDDSQLPKDRFSAERLKGVDSTLKIQPAELGDSAVYLCASSLGTGSNSPLHFGNGTRLTVT.

This rearrangement joins TRBV21-1 to TRBJ2-5; the table's D call, TRBD2, was not checked against the DNA. TRBV21-1 is annotated as a pseudogene. This CDR3 has 17 amino acids. Here the CDR3 reads CASSKSLTSGGEETQYF. The CDR3, as DNA: TGTGCCAGCAGCAAGAGTTTAACTAGCGGTGGGGAAGAGACCCAGTACTTC.

This clone was seen more than once but under ten times. J is TRBJ2-7 and V is TRBV27; the D is unclear. The CDR3 extends over 14 amino acids. Trimming pared 0 bases from V and 4 bases from J, leaving 10 bases between. CDR1 is MNHEY, CDR2 SMNVEV, per germline (reference sequence). In DNA, the CDR3 is TGTGCCAGCAGTTTATCTGGGCAGAGATACGAGCAGTACTTC. Translated: CASSLSGQRYEQYF.

This chain connects TRBV5-1 to TRBJ2-1; TRBD1 is a possible D gene (6 bases). This CDR3 contains 16 residues. Germline V gene sequence: CDR1 SGHRS, CDR2 YFSETQ. V was shortened by 4 bases and J by 0 bases, with 14 bases between the two germline ends. CDR3 residues: CASSTMVGGSYNEQFF. The CDR3 DNA is TGCGCCAGCAGCACGATGGTAGGGGGCTCCTACAATGAGCAGTTCTTC.

Only one count was recorded for this clone. V gene TRBV11-3 combines with J gene TRBJ2-2; D possibly corresponds to TRBD1 (6 bases). CDR3 size: 15 residues. The V and J ends lost 5 bases and 0 bases respectively, with 10 bases between them. Germline V gene sequence: CDR1 SGHNT, CDR2 YENEEA. The CDR3 sequence is CASSPGTTNTGELFF. In nucleotides, the CDR3 is TGTGCCAGCAGCCCTGGGACAACGAACACCGGGGAGCTGTTTTTT. The entire variable domain, with the rest obtained from reference TRBV11-3 and TRBJ2-2, is as follows: EAGVVQSPRYKIIEKKQPVAFWCNPISGHNTLYWYLQNLGQGPELLIRYENEEAVDDSQLPKDRFSAERLKGVDSTLKIQPAELGDSAVYLCASSPGTTNTGELFFGEGSRLTVL.

This rearrangement joins TRBV5-1 to TRBJ2-7, with D possibly TRBD1 on 6 matching bases. The V and J ends lost 4 bases and 1 base respectively, with 12 bases between them. The V gene's germline CDR1 is SGHRS and CDR2 YFSETQ. CDR3 length: 14 amino acids. CDR3 loop: CASSLGHLSYEQYF. The CDR3 DNA reads as TGCGCCAGCAGCCTGGGACACCTATCCTACGAGCAGTACTTC. Full variable domain (missing parts from reference TRBV5-1 and TRBJ2-7): KAGVTQTPRYLIKTRGQQVTLSCSPISGHRSVSWYQQTPGQGLQFLFEYFSETQRNKGNFPGRFSGRQFSNSRSEMNVSTLELGDSALYLCASSLGHLSYEQYFGPGTRLTVT.

Only one count was recorded for this clone. The genes are TRBV11-3 and TRBJ2-2; TRBD1 is a possible D gene (6 bases). Germline V gene data show CDR1 as SGHNT and CDR2 as YENEEA. V was cut by 5 bases and J by 4 bases, with 11 bases left in between. CDR3 length: 14 amino acids. CDR3 nucleotide sequence: TGTGCCAGCAGCCCACAGGGAACCACCGGGGAGCTGTTTTTT. Amino acids: CASSPQGTTGELFF. The full variable domain, with the rest looked up from reference TRBV11-3 and TRBJ2-2, is EAGVVQSPRYKIIEKKQPVAFWCNPISGHNTLYWYLQNLGQGPELLIRYENEEAVDDSQLPKDRFSAERLKGVDSTLKIQPAELGDSAVYLCASSPQGTTGELFFGEGSRLTVL.

This clone occurred once. This chain uses TRBV7-2 with TRBJ1-4, with unresolved D. This CDR3 region has 14 residues. In germline, CDR1 is SGHTA, CDR2 FQGNSA. V gave up 5 bases and J gave up 7 bases, with 14 bases separating them. The CDR3: CASSQVAGAEKLFF. CDR3 nucleotide sequence: TGTGCCAGCAGCCAGGTGGCAGGCGCTGAAAAACTGTTTTTT.

The chain uses TRBV5-1 and TRBJ1-3; 8 bases align to TRBD1. CDR1 and CDR2 (germline): SGHRS, YFSETQ. The ends lost 4 bases at V and 5 bases at J; junction bases unmatched: 5. The CDR3 length is 14 residues. The CDR3 DNA is TGCGCCAGCAGCACCGGGACAGGACGAAACACCATATATTTT. The encoded protein is CASSTGTGRNTIYF.

The chain has TRBV6-5 and TRBJ1-5, with D unresolved. Trimming removed 6 bases at V and 4 bases at J, with 10 bases between. CDR1 is MNHEY and CDR2 is SVGAGI in the germline V gene. This CDR3 is 13 amino acids long. In DNA, the CDR3 is TGTGCCAGCAGGATGTACCTAAATCAGCCCCAGCATTTT. As protein: CASRMYLNQPQHF.

This chain joins TRBV5-1 and TRBJ2-1, with D unresolved. CDR3 size: 14 residues. Germline CDR1 and CDR2: SGHRS and YFSETQ. V was cut by 6 bases and J by 6 bases, with 16 bases left in between. The CDR3 sequence: CASTELERSNEQFF. CDR3 nucleotides: TGCGCCAGCACCGAGTTGGAGAGGTCCAATGAGCAGTTCTTC. The whole variable domain, remainder taken from reference TRBV5-1 and TRBJ2-1, is KAGVTQTPRYLIKTRGQQVTLSCSPISGHRSVSWYQQTPGQGLQFLFEYFSETQRNKGNFPGRFSGRQFSNSRSEMNVSTLELGDSALYLCASTELERSNEQFFGPGTRLTVL.

The chain combines TRBV29-1 with TRBJ2-3; 10 positions match TRBD1. This CDR3 contains 15 residues. Germline CDR1 reads SQVTM; CDR2 reads ANQGSEA. Trimming removed 1 base from V and 2 bases from J; junction bases left unmatched: 3. CDR3 in DNA: TGCAGCGTTGAAGGCGGGACAGGGGCCACAGATACGCAGTATTTT. Protein: CSVEGGTGATDTQYF.

The chain's CDR3 is CASSLSRPADTQYF. DNA of the CDR3: TGTGCCAGCAGTTTATCGCGGCCGGCGGATACGCAGTATTTT. The chain links TRBV27 to TRBJ2-3; D uncertain. Between the trimmed V and J ends, which lost 0 bases and 6 bases, there was a span of 10 bases. The CDR3 has 14 amino acids. In germline, CDR1 is MNHEY, CDR2 SMNVEV (reference sequence).

J is TRBJ1-2 and V is TRBV7-9; 7 positions agree with TRBD1. Germline V gene sequence: CDR1 SEHNR, CDR2 FQNEAQ (reference sequence). V lost 5 bases, J lost 8 bases, and 8 bases stayed unmatched. The CDR3 spans 13 residues. CDR3 DNA: TGTGCCAGCAGCCGGGACAGCCCATGGGGCTACACCTTC. Translation gives CASSRDSPWGYTF.

The chain links TRBV11-2 to TRBJ1-6; D unclear. From germline, CDR1 is SGHAT and CDR2 FQNNGV. The length of the CDR3 is 13 residues. V shed 5 bases and J shed 1 base, with 3 bases lying between them. This CDR3 is CASSRSYNSPLHF. DNA of the CDR3: TGTGCCAGCAGCCGTTCCTATAATTCACCCCTCCACTTT.

The V and J genes are TRBV7-9 and TRBJ2-1; the D is unclear. From germline, CDR1 is SEHNR and CDR2 FQNEAQ (reference sequence). This CDR3 comprises 12 residues. V lost 3 bases and J 8 bases, leaving 8 bases between the germline ends. Written as DNA, the CDR3 is TGTGCCAGCAGCTTTTCTTTCGATGAGCAGTTCTTC. This sequence encodes CASSFSFDEQFF.